This entry lists 13 T cell receptor beta chains sequenced from one sample in a study of shared clonotypes between healthy human individuals. TCRdb's copy holds only in-frame clones and misses some; the assay was immunoSEQ multiplex PCR. This repertoire shows nearly 600,000 clones, roughly 95% found once; its top ten account for approximately 0.1%. It was CD45RO-negative cells, positively selected for CCR7, that made up naive CD8 cells, with terminally differentiated effector memory CD45RA+ cells excluded. Sequencing was done on a sample of naive CD8+ T cells sorted from blood. The receptor set was obtained from a young woman in good health.

CDR3 in amino acids: CASSLEGLAGGWEQYF. CDR3 in DNA: TGCGCCAGCAGCTTGGAAGGCTTAGCGGGGGGCTGGGAGCAGTACTTC. The gene calls are TRBV5-1 and TRBJ2-7; TRBD2 matches 10 bases. This CDR3 region has 16 residues. CDR1 SGHRS and CDR2 YFSETQ come from the germline V gene. The J segment lost 7 bases and the V segment lost 0 bases, leaving 10 bases of the junction unmatched.

On this clone itself: Other DNA sequences from this sample encode an identical CDR3 as well. This chain links TRBV4-2 with TRBJ2-7, with 11 bases identical to TRBD2. V lost 4 bases, J lost 3 bases, and 2 bases stayed unmatched. Germline values: CDR1 LGHNA, CDR2 YNFKEQ. This CDR3 spans 14 amino acids. In DNA form, the CDR3 reads TGTGCCAGCAGCCCGGGGACTAGCGGCTACGAGCAGTACTTC. It translates to CASSPGTSGYEQYF.

The chain is built from TRBV5-1 and TRBJ2-7; D may match TRBD1 or TRBD2 (5 bases each). Deletions cut 0 bases from V and 4 bases from J, with 14 bases between. This CDR3 region has 15 residues. CDR1 is SGHRS and CDR2 is YFSETQ in the germline V gene. CDR3 residues: CASSLGTGLEYEQYF. CDR3 in DNA: TGCGCCAGCAGCTTGGGTACGGGGCTAGAGTACGAGCAGTACTTC.

The genes are TRBV28 and TRBJ2-7, with 7 bases matching TRBD1. Germline V lookup: CDR1 MDHEN, CDR2 SYDVKM. Unmatched junction bases numbered 6, after V lost 7 bases and J lost 3 bases. The CDR3 covers 13 residues. CDR3 amino acids: CASKNRGRYEQYF. As DNA, the CDR3 is TGTGCCAGCAAAAACAGGGGACGCTACGAGCAGTACTTC. Combining the CDR3 with reference TRBV28 and TRBJ2-7 gives the whole variable domain DVKVTQSSRYLVKRTGEKVFLECVQDMDHENMFWYRQDPGLGLRLIYFSYDVKMKEKGDIPEGYSVSREKKERFSLILESASTNQTSMYLCASKNRGRYEQYFGPGTRLTVT.

The J gene is TRBJ2-3, the V gene TRBV7-9, with 9 bases fitting TRBD2. V was clipped by 1 base and J by 2 bases; unmatched bases: 1. This CDR3 is built from 15 residues. Germline V lookup: CDR1 SEHNR, CDR2 FQNEAQ (reference sequence). This CDR3 is CASSLGTSDTDTQYF. For the CDR3, the DNA is TGTGCCAGCAGCTTAGGGACTAGCGACACAGATACGCAGTATTTT.

The chain is built from TRBV13 and TRBJ2-1; 8 bases are a match to TRBD2. CDR1 is PRHDT and CDR2 is FYEKMQ in the germline V gene (reference sequence). V dropped 2 bases and J dropped 4; count of bases not matched to a gene: 4. This CDR3 region has 15 residues. Here the CDR3 DNA reads TGTGCCAGCAGCTTAACCAGCGGGAGATACAATGAGCAGTTCTTC. This gives the protein CASSLTSGRYNEQFF.

This chain joins TRBV5-6 and TRBJ1-2; no reliable D call. Trimming stripped 0 bases from V and 4 bases from J, with 7 bases between. The CDR3 length is 13 residues. CDR1 is SGHDT and CDR2 is YYEEEE in the germline V gene. The CDR3 is CASSLGQVYGYTF. CDR3 sequence (DNA): TGTGCCAGCAGCTTGGGTCAGGTCTATGGCTACACCTTC.

V gene TRBV18 combines with J gene TRBJ1-2; no clear D gene. CDR1 KGHSH and CDR2 LQKENI come from the germline V gene. CDR3 length equals 16 residues. The V and J ends lost 2 bases and 2 bases respectively, with 15 bases between them. The CDR3 nucleotides are TGTGCCAGCTCACCAGACGATTGGGCCACGAACTATGGCTACACCTTC. It is translated as CASSPDDWATNYGYTF.

The chain has TRBV9 and TRBJ2-1; D ambiguous. V gave up 0 bases and J gave up 8 bases, with 9 bases separating them. Germline loops: CDR1 SGDLS, CDR2 YYNGEE. The CDR3 extends over 13 amino acids. The DNA of the CDR3 is TGTGCCAGCAGCGTAGGTGCGGTCGATGAGCAGTTCTTC. Encoded protein: CASSVGAVDEQFF.

The chain carries TRBV27 and TRBJ2-3; TRBD2 matches at 10 bases. V trimming: 5 bases; J trimming: 2 bases; junction bases outside the gene matches: 7. This CDR3 comprises 16 residues. The germline V gene encodes CDR1 MNHEY and CDR2 SMNVEV (reference sequence). CDR3 DNA: TGTGCCAGCAGTGCTAGCGGGGGTGAAATCACAGATACGCAGTATTTT. This gives the protein CASSASGGEITDTQYF.

The DNA for the CDR3 is TGTGCCAGCAGTGAGTCAGGCTACGGCACAGATACGCAGTATTTT. Translation gives CASSESGYGTDTQYF. The chain recombines TRBV2 with TRBJ2-3; D gene uncertain. This CDR3 is built from 15 residues. Per the germline V gene, CDR1 is SNHLY and CDR2 is FYNNEI. The V gene lost 3 bases and the J gene lost 1 base, with 11 bases spanning the gap. Combining the CDR3 with reference TRBV2 and TRBJ2-3 gives the whole variable domain EPEVTQTPSHQVTQMGQEVILRCVPISNHLYFYWYRQILGQKVEFLVSFYNNEISEKSEIFDDQFSVERPDGSNFTLKIRSTKLEDSAMYFCASSESGYGTDTQYFGPGTRLTVL.

The V call is TRBV29-1, the J call TRBJ1-2, with D possibly being TRBD1 (5 bases). Germline V gene data show CDR1 as SQVTM and CDR2 as ANQGSEA. Trimming took off 6 bases at V and 8 bases at J, with 16 bases between the two ends. The CDR3 runs 12 residues. CDR3 coding DNA: TGCAGCGTGGATGGGCAGGGTCGGGGCTACACCTTC. As protein: CSVDGQGRGYTF.

The genes are TRBV11-2 and TRBJ1-1; TRBD1 matches 8 bases. The V segment lost 1 base and the J segment 5 bases; nucleotides outside the gene matches: 3. The germline CDR1 and CDR2 sequences are SGHAT and FQNNGV. The CDR3 has 14 amino acids. In nucleotides, the CDR3 is TGTGCCAGCAGCTTAGGCCAGGGGGCGACTGAAGCTTTCTTT. As protein: CASSLGQGATEAFF.